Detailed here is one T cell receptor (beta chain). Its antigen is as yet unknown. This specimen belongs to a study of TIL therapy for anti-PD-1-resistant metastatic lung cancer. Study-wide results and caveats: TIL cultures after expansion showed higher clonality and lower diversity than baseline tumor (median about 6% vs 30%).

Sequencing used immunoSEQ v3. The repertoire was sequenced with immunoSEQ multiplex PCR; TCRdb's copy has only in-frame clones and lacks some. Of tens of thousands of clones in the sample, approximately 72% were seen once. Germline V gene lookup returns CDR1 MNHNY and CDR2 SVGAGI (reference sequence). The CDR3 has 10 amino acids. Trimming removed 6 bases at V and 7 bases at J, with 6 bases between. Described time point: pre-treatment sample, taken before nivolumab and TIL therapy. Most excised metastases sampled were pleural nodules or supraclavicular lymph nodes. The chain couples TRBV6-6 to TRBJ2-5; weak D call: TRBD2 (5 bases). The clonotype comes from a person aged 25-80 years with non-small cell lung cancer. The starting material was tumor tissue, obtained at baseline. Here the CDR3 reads CASSRGTQYF. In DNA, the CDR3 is TGTGCCAGCAGCCGGGGGACCCAGTACTTC.